Included here is one T cell receptor (beta chain) sequence, with context. The antigen remains undetermined. The data were taken from a study of Graves' ophthalmopathy and Graves' hyperthyroidism. On the study more broadly: Absence of ophthalmopathy within 18 months of follow-up defined stable hyperthyroidism. Study-wide results and caveats: Ophthalmopathy and stable hyperthyroidism were discriminated by a 13-signature model, with roughly 88% sensitivity and 81.08% specificity.

Amplifying from RNA transcripts, the study obtained TCR beta CDR3 regions. The authors performed first-round RT-PCR with HTBI primers and then a second-round multiplex PCR. Each CDR3 protein is one row after TCRdb ran MiXCR on the multiplex PCR reads. The sample includes over a million distinct CDR3 sequences, roughly 35% seen only once; the top ten take around 10%. Patients were diagnosed from clinical symptoms, serum thyroxine, TRAb, thyroid ultrasound and orbital computed tomography. The TCR was taken from an adult man with Graves' hyperthyroidism. What was sequenced was peripheral blood or thyroid tissue (not recorded which).

The CDR3 DNA follows: TGCAGTGCTAGAGAGGGGGGTAGGGGAGCAGAGACCCAGTACTTC. This codes for CSAREGGRGAETQYF. The chain recombines TRBV20-1 with TRBJ2-5, with D possibly TRBD2 on 6 matching bases. This CDR3 is 15 amino acids long. Looked up from germline, CDR1 is DFQATT and CDR2 is SNEGSKA (reference sequence). The ends were cut back, 0 bases at V and 4 bases at J, with 15 bases in the middle.